These 32 T cell receptor beta chains came from one sample sequenced in a study of spatial heterogeneity in lung cancer (dated by TCRdb to between 2017 and 2020). The full study reports these points: The tumor nonsynonymous mutation count correlated with the number of expanded alpha and beta TCRs within the tumor.

The library relied on 5' RACE. Sequencing took place on a NextSeq 500. TCRdb passed the public sequencing reads through fastp at Q25 and MiXCR, retaining productive beta sequences. Every distinct CDR3 protein forms one entry, paired with its most common genes and DNA. The sample table records 3,200 or so distinct CDR3 sequences; approximately 12% of these occur just once. The ten largest clonotypes hold 7% to 8.5% of the sample. The sample's time point label is to be understood as: sample taken at primary tumor resection. No antigen has been assigned to these receptors. Here the sequenced sample was lung tumor tissue, taken at surgery. The receptors here all came from a male donor with early-stage non-small cell lung cancer.

This clonotype is termed medium-sized. The chain joins TRBV28 to TRBJ2-1; no clear D. V dropped 3 bases and J dropped 7 bases, with 4 bases sitting between them. The CDR3 totals 11 residues. Germline lookup yields CDR1 MDHEN and CDR2 SYDVKM. The CDR3 is CASSFQNEQFF. DNA for the CDR3: TGTGCCAGCAGTTTTCAAAATGAGCAGTTCTTC.

This clonotype counts as medium-sized. This chain uses TRBV24-1 with TRBJ2-1; 8 positions agree with TRBD1. The CDR3 extends over 16 amino acids. Per germline, CDR1 KGHDR and CDR2 SFDVKD. V shed 0 bases, J shed 6 bases, and the junction held 6 bases outside the gene matches. CDR3 coding DNA: TGTGCCACCAGTGATTTGCGGTACGACAGGGGCAATGAGCAGTTCTTC. Amino acid sequence: CATSDLRYDRGNEQFF.

Sample share makes this clonotype medium-sized. The V gene is TRBV7-9, the J gene TRBJ2-7; D gene unclear. CDR3 length equals 12 residues. Germline loops: CDR1 SEHNR, CDR2 FQNEAQ (reference sequence). V lost 5 bases to trimming and J lost 10 bases, with 15 bases between them. The CDR3 region is CASSHPDGPQYF. The CDR3 bases are TGTGCCAGCAGCCACCCGGATGGGCCCCAGTACTTC.

This clonotype is judged medium-sized. The chain links TRBV18 to TRBJ2-3; D may be TRBD1 (6 bases). The CDR3 is made up of 13 amino acids. The ends were cut back, 6 bases at V and 4 bases at J, with 11 bases in the middle. Germline values: CDR1 KGHSH, CDR2 LQKENI. This CDR3 is CASSLEGADTQYF. In DNA form, the CDR3 reads TGTGCCAGCTCGCTTGAGGGGGCAGATACGCAGTATTTT.

By share, this clonotype ranks as medium-sized (0.01 to 0.1%). The chain has TRBV5-1 and TRBJ1-1, with a possible D match to TRBD1 (6 bases). V was pared by 6 bases and J by 1 base, with 16 bases between. This CDR3 is built from 15 residues. Germline lookup yields CDR1 SGHRS and CDR2 YFSETQ. The CDR3: CASNLRQDGNTEAFF. The CDR3 DNA follows: TGCGCCAGCAACCTGAGACAGGACGGGAACACTGAAGCTTTCTTT.

This clonotype was picked up a small number of times. The V call is TRBV5-1, the J call TRBJ2-1, with D hard to call. Germline V gives CDR1 SGHRS, CDR2 YFSETQ. The CDR3 loop spans 14 amino acids. Trimming stripped 0 bases from V and 4 bases from J, with 8 bases between. The CDR3 nucleotides are TGCGCCAGCAGCTTGGAAGTGACATACAATGAGCAGTTCTTC. The encoded protein is CASSLEVTYNEQFF.

By frequency in the sample, this clonotype is large. The chain employs TRBV6-2 or TRBV6-3 and TRBJ1-1; the D gene is possibly TRBD1 (6 bases). V was clipped by 6 bases and J by 6 bases, with 32 bases between them. Germline CDR1 MNHEY, CDR2 SVGEGT. The CDR3 has 19 residues. The CDR3 loop reads CASRSGGFARDTFRAEAFF. In nucleotides, the CDR3 is TGTGCCAGCAGATCAGGTGGATTCGCCCGGGACACCTTTAGGGCTGAAGCTTTCTTT.

V and J are TRBV7-3 and TRBJ2-1; D is perhaps TRBD1 (6 bases). The CDR3 sequence is 18 residues long. Trimming removed 2 bases from V and 6 bases from J, with 23 bases in between. Germline V CDR1 and CDR2: SGHTA, FQGTGA. As DNA, the CDR3 is TGTGCCAGCAGCTTATCCACGGTCGGGACACCGCTCGGCAATGAGCAGTTCTTC. Translation: CASSLSTVGTPLGNEQFF.

This clonotype has just a few counts. The rearrangement uses TRBV11-1 and TRBJ2-5, with D possibly matching TRBD2 (5 bases). Germline-derived CDR1 and CDR2 are SGHAT and FQDESV (reference sequence). The CDR3 contains 13 residues. The V and J ends lost 3 bases and 2 bases respectively, with 7 bases between them. The CDR3 reads CASSFGLQETQYF. The CDR3, as DNA: TGTGCCAGCAGCTTCGGACTTCAAGAGACCCAGTACTTC.

This clonotype came up many times. This chain connects TRBV6-5 to TRBJ2-2; D not resolved. Trimming removed 7 bases at V and 5 bases at J, with 11 bases between. Germline CDR1 and CDR2: MNHEY and SVGAGI. The CDR3 spans 13 residues. The CDR3: CASTGVMTGELFF. The CDR3 DNA reads TGTGCCAGCACCGGTGTTATGACCGGGGAGCTGTTTTTT.

This clonotype is deemed medium-sized (0.01 to 0.1%). The chain combines TRBV3-2 with TRBJ2-3; the DNA was not used to check the table's D call, TRBD2. TRBV3-2 is annotated as a pseudogene. CDR3 length equals 15 residues. The CDR3 is CASPRLAGAADTQYF. The CDR3 DNA reads as TGTGCCAGCCCCCGGCTAGCGGGGGCTGCTGATACGCAGTATTTT.

In this sample, this clonotype is medium-sized. The chain recombines TRBV6-2 or TRBV6-3 with TRBJ2-5, with TRBD1 as a possible D gene (6 bases). The V end lost 6 bases, the J end lost 2 bases, and 16 bases lay between the germline ends. Germline lookup yields CDR1 MNHEY and CDR2 SVGEGT. This CDR3 contains 15 residues. CDR3 DNA: TGTGCCAGCAGCCCCGTAGGGACACCACAAGAGACCCAGTACTTC. Amino acid sequence: CASSPVGTPQETQYF.

In its sample, this clonotype is medium-sized. The CDR3 here is CASSWDSTDTQYF. The CDR3 DNA sequence: TGTGCCAGCAGCTGGGACTCCACAGATACGCAGTATTTT. This sequence joins TRBV7-2 and TRBJ2-3; a weak D match, TRBD2 (6 bases). CDR3 length: 13 residues. The germline CDR1 and CDR2 sequences are SGHTA and FQGNSA. V shed 4 bases and J shed 2 bases, with 7 bases lying between them.

On this clonotype itself: Here the CDR3 omits its conserved ending phenylalanine or tryptophan, so a read error is the likely source. J is TRBJ2-3 and V is TRBV6-6; D is unresolved. The CDR3 loop spans 15 amino acids. Germline CDR1 and CDR2: MNHNY and SVGAGI (reference sequence). Trimming left V 6 bases short and J 1 base short, with 14 bases between. This CDR3 reads CASSQAQPGTDTQYY. CDR3 nucleotide sequence: TGTGCCAGCAGCCAGGCCCAGCCCGGCACAGATACGCAGTATTAT.

This clonotype ranks as medium-sized. The gene calls are TRBV12-3 or TRBV12-4 and TRBJ1-2, with D uncertain. The CDR3 length is 15 residues. With 5 bases removed from V and 10 bases from J, the gap between germline ends came to 23 bases. The CDR3 reads CASSPTTGGRLPYTF. For the CDR3, the DNA is TGTGCCAGCAGTCCAACAACTGGTGGACGGCTCCCCTACACCTTC.

By frequency in the sample, this clonotype is medium-sized (0.01 to 0.1%). The J gene is TRBJ1-1, the V gene TRBV29-1; D is ambiguous. Germline CDR1 reads SQVTM; CDR2 reads ANQGSEA. The CDR3 loop spans 13 amino acids. Trimming left V 0 bases short and J 3 bases short, with 8 bases between. The CDR3 DNA reads as TGCAGCGTTGAAGACAACTTCCACACTGAAGCTTTCTTT. This encodes CSVEDNFHTEAFF.

The V and J genes are TRBV10-3 and TRBJ2-7, with 12 bases aligning to TRBD2. Germline lookup yields CDR1 ENHRY and CDR2 SYGVKD. J was trimmed by 2 bases and V by 4 bases; bases with no gene match: 0. This CDR3 is built from 14 residues. CDR3 sequence: CAISASGGAYEQYF. CDR3 in DNA: TGTGCCATCAGTGCTAGCGGGGGGGCCTACGAGCAGTACTTC.

In its sample, this clonotype is medium-sized. The chain is built from TRBV3-1 and TRBJ2-1; 8 positions agree with TRBD2. This CDR3 region has 16 residues. Losses at the gene ends were 4 bases for V and 8 bases for J; bases not matched to a gene: 13. From germline, CDR1 is LGHDT and CDR2 YNNKEL (reference sequence). In DNA, the CDR3 is TGTGCCAGCAGCCGTTCCGGGGGGGCCCTTTATTATGAGCAGTTCTTC. Protein sequence: CASSRSGGALYYEQFF.

This clonotype is categorized as medium-sized. The genes are TRBV4-3 and TRBJ2-7; no clear D gene. Trimming cost V 1 base and J 0 bases, with 10 bases left between them. Germline V gene data show CDR1 as LGHNA and CDR2 as YSLEER. The length of the CDR3 is 15 residues. CDR3 amino acids: CASSQGQSSSYEQYF. As DNA, the CDR3 is TGCGCCAGCAGCCAAGGACAATCGAGCTCCTACGAGCAGTACTTC.

By share, this clonotype counts as medium-sized (0.01 to 0.1%). This rearrangement joins TRBV20-1 to TRBJ2-7; tentatively, D is TRBD2 (6 bases). The CDR3 spans 13 residues. Trimming removed 6 bases from V and 5 bases from J, with 17 bases in between. Germline assignment: CDR1 DFQATT and CDR2 SNEGSKA (reference sequence). The CDR3, as DNA: TGCAGTGCCTGGGACTTTAGCGGTAACGAGCAGTACTTC. It is translated as CSAWDFSGNEQYF.

By share of the sample, this clonotype is medium-sized. The rearrangement uses TRBV7-8 and TRBJ2-1; unclear D gene. The CDR3 is 12 amino acids. V lost 6 bases, J lost 8 bases, and 11 bases lay in between. The germline gives CDR1 SGHVS, CDR2 FQNEAQ. The CDR3 here is CASRYNGDEQFF. CDR3 sequence (DNA): TGTGCCAGCAGGTATAACGGCGATGAGCAGTTCTTC.

The rearrangement uses TRBV5-1 and TRBJ1-2; D is uncertain. This CDR3 spans 17 amino acids. Per germline, CDR1 SGHRS and CDR2 YFSETQ. With 1 base removed from V and 5 bases from J, the gap between germline ends came to 21 bases. As DNA, the CDR3 is TGCGCCAGCAGCTTGTACCCAGTGGGCGTTTTGGGGTATGGCTACACCTTC. This sequence encodes CASSLYPVGVLGYGYTF.

This clonotype is deemed medium-sized. The genes are TRBV7-9 and TRBJ2-7; TRBD1 matches 7 bases. The V segment lost 5 bases and the J segment 2 bases; nucleotides outside the gene matches: 6. Germline lookup yields CDR1 SEHNR and CDR2 FQNEAQ (reference sequence). The CDR3 spans 14 residues. The CDR3 is CASSPDRVPYEQYF. The CDR3 coding sequence is TGTGCCAGCAGCCCCGACAGGGTCCCCTACGAGCAGTACTTC.

On this clonotype itself: An end of the junction differs from the germline gene, which may be a read error. This chain connects TRBV24-1 to TRBJ2-2, with 7 bases fitting TRBD1. CDR3 length equals 17 residues. Germline CDR1 reads KGHDR; CDR2 reads SFDVKD. The DNA for the CDR3 is TGTGCCACCAGTGATTTGGAAGGGGGCAGGGCCCCCGGTGAGCTGTTTTTT. The encoded protein is CATSDLEGGRAPGELFF.

J is TRBJ1-4 and V is TRBV7-2; 9 nucleotides line up with TRBD1. Germline V gene sequence: CDR1 SGHTA, CDR2 FQGNSA. The CDR3 contains 16 residues. V lost 0 bases to trimming and J lost 8 bases; unmatched junction nucleotides: 7. CDR3 DNA sequence: TGTGCCAGCAGCTTAGCCTCCGGGACAGGGCTCGAAAAACTGTTTTTT. Translation gives CASSLASGTGLEKLFF. The entire variable domain, with the rest obtained from reference TRBV7-2 and TRBJ1-4, is as follows: GAGVSQSPSNKVTEKGKDVELRCDPISGHTALYWYRQSLGQGLEFLIYFQGNSAPDKSGLPSDRFSAERTGGSVSTLTIQRTQQEDSAVYLCASSLASGTGLEKLFFGSGTQLSVL.

This clonotype is categorized as medium-sized. V gene TRBV9 combines with J gene TRBJ1-1, with 9 nucleotides matching TRBD1. The junction had 8 bases not matched to a gene; V was cut back by 6 bases and J by 5 bases. Germline CDR1 SGDLS, CDR2 YYNGEE. CDR3 length: 14 residues. The CDR3 coding sequence is TGTGCCAGCACCCCGACAGGGGGAGAGACTGAAGCTTTCTTT. Its translation is CASTPTGGETEAFF.

This clonotype is medium-sized within its sample. The chain carries TRBV29-1 and TRBJ1-5; a weak D match, TRBD1 (6 bases). This CDR3 region has 13 residues. In germline, CDR1 is SQVTM, CDR2 ANQGSEA. V was cut by 5 bases and J by 7 bases, with 15 bases left in between. The CDR3 protein is CSVMQGRGQPQHF. The CDR3 DNA reads TGCAGCGTTATGCAGGGGAGGGGGCAGCCCCAGCATTTT.

V gene TRBV6-2 or TRBV6-3 combines with J gene TRBJ1-5, with a weak D call TRBD1 (5 bases). This CDR3 spans 16 amino acids. Germline V gene lookup returns CDR1 MNHEY and CDR2 SVGEGT. The germline V and J ends were trimmed by 0 bases and 4 bases, with 13 bases remaining between them. CDR3 in amino acids: CASSYSGTGGNQPQHF. For the CDR3, the DNA is TGTGCCAGCAGTTACTCGGGGACGGGGGGTAATCAGCCCCAGCATTTT.

This clonotype is medium-sized. V gene TRBV28 combines with J gene TRBJ2-7, with 7 nucleotides matching TRBD2. After removal of 4 bases from V and 3 bases from J, the junction contained 15 bases not matched to a gene. In germline, CDR1 is MDHEN, CDR2 SYDVKM. The CDR3 runs 17 residues. Here the CDR3 DNA reads TGTGCCAGCAGTTCCCCCGTTGGGAGGGGTCTCCACTACGAGCAGTACTTC. It translates to CASSSPVGRGLHYEQYF.

The V and J genes are TRBV5-1 and TRBJ2-6, with 7 bases identical to TRBD1. Trimming cost V 4 bases and J 4 bases; bases outside gene matches: 8. From germline, CDR1 is SGHRS and CDR2 YFSETQ. This CDR3 contains 16 residues. CDR3 sequence: CASSRGQEAGANVLTF. The CDR3 nucleotides are TGCGCCAGCAGCCGAGGACAGGAAGCGGGGGCCAACGTCCTGACTTTC.

The chain joins TRBV5-5 to TRBJ1-4; no definite D call. This CDR3 is 15 amino acids long. Trimming pared 4 bases from V and 7 bases from J, leaving 17 bases between. The V gene's germline CDR1 is SGHKS and CDR2 YYEKEE (reference sequence). CDR3 DNA sequence: TGTGCCAGCAGCCCACCTGCCGATCGGAGTGAAAAACTGTTTTTT. This codes for CASSPPADRSEKLFF.

This clonotype was detected a few times. The chain combines TRBV7-2 with TRBJ1-4; unclear D gene. This CDR3 is built from 16 residues. CDR1 is SGHTA, CDR2 FQGNSA, per germline. Trimming took 1 base from V and 5 from J, leaving 14 bases between them. The CDR3 here is CASSLDPQGWNEKLFF. CDR3 sequence (DNA): TGTGCCAGCAGCTTAGATCCCCAAGGGTGGAATGAAAAACTGTTTTTT.